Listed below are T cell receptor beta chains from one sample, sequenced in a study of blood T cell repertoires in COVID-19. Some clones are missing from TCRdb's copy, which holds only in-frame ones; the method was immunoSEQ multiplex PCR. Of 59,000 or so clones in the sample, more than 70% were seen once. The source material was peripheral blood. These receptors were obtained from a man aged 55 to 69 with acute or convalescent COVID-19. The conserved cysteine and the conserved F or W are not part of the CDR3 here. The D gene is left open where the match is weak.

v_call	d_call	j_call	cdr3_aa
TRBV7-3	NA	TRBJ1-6	ASSLNPTGFSPLH
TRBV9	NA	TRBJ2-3	ASSPRGEVDTQY
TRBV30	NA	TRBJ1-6	AWSVQANSPLH
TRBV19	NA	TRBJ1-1	ASNRQGSTEAF
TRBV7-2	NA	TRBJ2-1	ASSLVEGNEQF
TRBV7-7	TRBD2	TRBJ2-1	ASSLLPAGDYNEQF
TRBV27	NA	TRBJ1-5	ASSLLVGGQTPLPQH
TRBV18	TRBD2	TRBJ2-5	ASSLESGGPKGQY
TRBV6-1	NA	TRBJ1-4	ASSSRQVQF
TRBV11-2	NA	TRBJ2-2	ASSQRDTGELF
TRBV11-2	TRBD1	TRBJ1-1	ASSSGGKVSGTTEAF
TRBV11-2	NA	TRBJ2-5	ASSPFGVQETQY
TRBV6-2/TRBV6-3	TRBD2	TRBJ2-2	ASSYSGRDGELF
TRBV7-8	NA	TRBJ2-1	ASSLGLASGDEQF
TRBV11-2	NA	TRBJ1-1	ASSFYGGTEAF
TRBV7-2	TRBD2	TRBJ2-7	ASSFGLAGGWY
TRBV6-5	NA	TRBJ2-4	ASSQDSGGIQY
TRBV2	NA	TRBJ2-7	ASSEFSTGDYEQY
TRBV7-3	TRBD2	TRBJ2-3	ASSPGLASDTQY
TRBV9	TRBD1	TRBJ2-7	ASGLHRGSEQY
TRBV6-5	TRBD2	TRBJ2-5	ASSYSSSGYETQY
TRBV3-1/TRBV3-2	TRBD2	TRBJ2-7	ASRGGSPEQY
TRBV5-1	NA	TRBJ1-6	ASSNTDSEKSPLH
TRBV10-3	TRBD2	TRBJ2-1	AISEGSGGSYNEQF
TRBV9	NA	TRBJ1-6	ASSVDGSYSPLH
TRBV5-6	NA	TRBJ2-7	ASSSLAYSSYEQY
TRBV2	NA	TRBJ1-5	ASRAQGNSNQPQH
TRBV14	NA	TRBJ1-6	ASSQVVGSGNSPLH
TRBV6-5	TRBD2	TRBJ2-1	ASSASGGQYEQF
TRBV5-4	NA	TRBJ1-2	ASSPARVNSGYT
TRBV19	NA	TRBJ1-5	ASSMASSSNQPQH
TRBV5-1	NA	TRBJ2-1	ASSLGGQVTYNEQF
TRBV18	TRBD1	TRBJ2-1	ASSPDRVGEQF
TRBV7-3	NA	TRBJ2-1	ASSLWAGANNEQF
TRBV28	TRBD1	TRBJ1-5	ASSPSGGNNQPQH
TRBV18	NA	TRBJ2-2	ASSPQNTGELF
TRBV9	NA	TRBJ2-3	ASSVGQFTDTQY
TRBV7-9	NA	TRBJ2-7	ASSVWGKGDDEQY
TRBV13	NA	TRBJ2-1	ASSLRRNRDQF
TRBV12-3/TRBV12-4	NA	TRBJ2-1	ASSFGSYNEQF
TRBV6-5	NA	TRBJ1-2	ASCVSFYGYT
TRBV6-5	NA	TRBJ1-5	ASRPIGDQPQH
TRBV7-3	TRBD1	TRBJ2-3	ASSLTAAGGYTQY
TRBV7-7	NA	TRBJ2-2	ASSSQGIDTGELF
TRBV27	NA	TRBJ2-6	ASSLFEPMRRTSGANVLT
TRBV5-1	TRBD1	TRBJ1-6	ASRAGGTAHSPLH
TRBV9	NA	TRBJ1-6	ASSDRGNYNSPLH
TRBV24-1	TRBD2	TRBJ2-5	ATSENGGASFETQY
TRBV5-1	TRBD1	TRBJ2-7	ASSLSFGTGAYEQY
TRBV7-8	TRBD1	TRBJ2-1	ASSPQGTGTLLGQF
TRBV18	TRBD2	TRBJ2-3	ASSGTSVGTDTQY
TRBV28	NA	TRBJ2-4	ASSPTSWAVVKNIQY
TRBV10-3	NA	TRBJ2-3	AIRGSPSTDTQY
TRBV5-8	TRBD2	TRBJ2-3	ASSFTFTSGGADTQY
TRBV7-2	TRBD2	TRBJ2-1	ASSSQAGGRYNEQF
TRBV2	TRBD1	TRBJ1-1	ASREWDRNTEAF
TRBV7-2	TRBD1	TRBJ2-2	ASSSQGAVTGELF
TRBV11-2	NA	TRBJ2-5	ASSVAGGKETQY
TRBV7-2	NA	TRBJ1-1	ASSLYRGTEAF